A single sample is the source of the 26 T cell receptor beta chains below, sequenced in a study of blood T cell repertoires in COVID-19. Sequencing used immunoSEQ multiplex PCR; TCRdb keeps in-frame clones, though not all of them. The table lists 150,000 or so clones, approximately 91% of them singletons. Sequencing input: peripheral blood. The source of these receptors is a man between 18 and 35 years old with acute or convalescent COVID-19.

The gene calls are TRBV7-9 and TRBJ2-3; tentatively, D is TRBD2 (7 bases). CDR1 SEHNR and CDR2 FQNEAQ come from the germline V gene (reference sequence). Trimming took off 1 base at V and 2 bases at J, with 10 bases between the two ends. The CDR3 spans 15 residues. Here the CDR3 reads CASSLVRGHTDTQYF. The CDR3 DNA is TGTGCCAGCAGCTTAGTGCGGGGGCACACAGATACGCAGTATTTT.

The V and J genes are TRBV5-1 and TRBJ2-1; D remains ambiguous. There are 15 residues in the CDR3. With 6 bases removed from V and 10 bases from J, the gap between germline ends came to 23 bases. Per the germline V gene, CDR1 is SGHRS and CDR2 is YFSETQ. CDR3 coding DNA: TGCGCCAGCACCCCTCGGGTAGGAGCGCCTGGGGAGCAGTTCTTC. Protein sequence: CASTPRVGAPGEQFF.

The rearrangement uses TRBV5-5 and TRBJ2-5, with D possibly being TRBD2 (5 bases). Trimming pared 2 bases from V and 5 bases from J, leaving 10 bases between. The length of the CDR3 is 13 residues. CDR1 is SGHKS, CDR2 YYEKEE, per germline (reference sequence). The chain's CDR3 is CASSLGGAETQYF. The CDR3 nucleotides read TGTGCCAGCAGCTTAGGAGGTGCCGAGACCCAGTACTTC.

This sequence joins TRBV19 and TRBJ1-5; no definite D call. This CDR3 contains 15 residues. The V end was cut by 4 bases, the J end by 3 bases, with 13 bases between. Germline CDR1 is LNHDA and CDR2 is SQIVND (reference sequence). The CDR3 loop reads CASSKPGSPNQPQHF. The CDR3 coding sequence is TGTGCCAGTAGTAAGCCCGGGAGCCCCAATCAGCCCCAGCATTTT.

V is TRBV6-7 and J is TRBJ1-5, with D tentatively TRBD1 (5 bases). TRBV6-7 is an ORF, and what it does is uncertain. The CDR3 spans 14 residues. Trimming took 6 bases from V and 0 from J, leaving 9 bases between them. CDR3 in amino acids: CASSLGVSNQPQHF. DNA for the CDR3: TGTGCCAGCAGCTTAGGGGTTAGCAATCAGCCCCAGCATTTT.

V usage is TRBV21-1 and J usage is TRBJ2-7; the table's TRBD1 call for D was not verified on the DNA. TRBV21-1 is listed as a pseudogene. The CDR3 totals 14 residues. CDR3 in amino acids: CASSKRDSSYEQYF. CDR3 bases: TGTGCCAGCAGCAAAAGGGACAGCTCCTACGAGCAGTACTTC.

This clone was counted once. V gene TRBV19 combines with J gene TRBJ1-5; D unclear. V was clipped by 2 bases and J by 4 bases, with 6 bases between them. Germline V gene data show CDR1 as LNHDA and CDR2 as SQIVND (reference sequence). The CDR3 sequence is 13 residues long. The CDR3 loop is CASSISRNQPQHF. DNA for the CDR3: TGTGCCAGTAGTATATCTCGGAATCAGCCCCAGCATTTT.

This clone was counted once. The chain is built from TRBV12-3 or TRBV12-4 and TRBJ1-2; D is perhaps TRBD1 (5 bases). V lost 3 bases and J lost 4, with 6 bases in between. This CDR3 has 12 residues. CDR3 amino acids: CASSFGAYGYTF. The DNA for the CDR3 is TGTGCCAGCAGTTTTGGGGCCTATGGCTACACCTTC.

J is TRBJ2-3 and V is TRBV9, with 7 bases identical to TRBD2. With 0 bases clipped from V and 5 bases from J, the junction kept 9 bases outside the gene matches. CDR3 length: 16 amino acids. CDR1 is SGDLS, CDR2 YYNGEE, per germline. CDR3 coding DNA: TGTGCCAGCAGCGTAGCTGGGGGGGAGTTTCGAGATACGCAGTATTTT. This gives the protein CASSVAGGEFRDTQYF.

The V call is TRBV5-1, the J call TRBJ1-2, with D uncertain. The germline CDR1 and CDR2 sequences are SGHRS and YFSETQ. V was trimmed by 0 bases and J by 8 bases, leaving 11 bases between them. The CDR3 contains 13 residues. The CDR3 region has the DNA TGCGCCAGCAGCTTGGCCGAGTTGTCAGGCTACACCTTC. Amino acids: CASSLAELSGYTF.

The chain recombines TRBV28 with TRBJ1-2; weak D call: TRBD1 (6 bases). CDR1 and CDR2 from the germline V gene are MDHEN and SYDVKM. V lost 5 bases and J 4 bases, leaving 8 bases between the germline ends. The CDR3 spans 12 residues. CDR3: CASSTTGYGYTF. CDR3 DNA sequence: TGTGCCAGCAGTACGACAGGCTATGGCTACACCTTC.

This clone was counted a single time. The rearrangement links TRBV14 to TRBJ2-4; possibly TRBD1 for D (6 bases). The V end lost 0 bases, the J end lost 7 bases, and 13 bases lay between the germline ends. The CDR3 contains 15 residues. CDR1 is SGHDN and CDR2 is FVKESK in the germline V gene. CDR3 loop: CASSQEWGLGNIQYF. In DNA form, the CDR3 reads TGTGCCAGCAGCCAAGAGTGGGGGCTCGGGAACATTCAGTACTTC.

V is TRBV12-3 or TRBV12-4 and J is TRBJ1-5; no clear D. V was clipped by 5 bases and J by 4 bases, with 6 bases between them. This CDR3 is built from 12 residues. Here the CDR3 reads CASSLRNQPQHF. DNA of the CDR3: TGTGCCAGCAGTCTTCGGAATCAGCCCCAGCATTTT.

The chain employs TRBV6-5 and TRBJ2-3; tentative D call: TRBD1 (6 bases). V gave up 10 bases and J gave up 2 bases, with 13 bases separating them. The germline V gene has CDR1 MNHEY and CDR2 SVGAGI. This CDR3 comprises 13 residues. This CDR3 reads CATKRDITDTQYF. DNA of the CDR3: TGTGCCACGAAAAGGGACATCACAGATACGCAGTATTTT.

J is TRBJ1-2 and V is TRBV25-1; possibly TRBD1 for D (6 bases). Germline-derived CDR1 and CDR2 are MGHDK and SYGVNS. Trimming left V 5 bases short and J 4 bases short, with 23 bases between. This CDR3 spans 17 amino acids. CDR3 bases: TGTGCCAGCAGTTTTTCACAGGGTCTAGGGGCGATCTATGGCTACACCTTC. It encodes CASSFSQGLGAIYGYTF.

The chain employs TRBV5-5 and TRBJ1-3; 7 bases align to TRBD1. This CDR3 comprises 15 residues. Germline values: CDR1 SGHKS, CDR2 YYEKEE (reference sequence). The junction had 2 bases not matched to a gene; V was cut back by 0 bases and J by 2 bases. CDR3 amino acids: CASSLDTGAGNTIYF. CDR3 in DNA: TGTGCCAGCAGCTTGGATACAGGGGCTGGAAACACCATATATTTT.

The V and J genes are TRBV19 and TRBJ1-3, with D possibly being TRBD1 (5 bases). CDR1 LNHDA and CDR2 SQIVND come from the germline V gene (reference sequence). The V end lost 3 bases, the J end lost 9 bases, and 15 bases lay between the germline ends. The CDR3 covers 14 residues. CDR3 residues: CASSIQSPGGTIYF. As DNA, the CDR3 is TGTGCCAGTAGTATCCAGTCGCCGGGGGGCACCATATATTTT.

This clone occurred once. The CDR3 nucleotides are TGTGCCAGCAGCGGCCATCGGACAGGAAGCCCCTATGGCTACACCTTC. Translating gives CASSGHRTGSPYGYTF. The chain carries TRBV11-2 and TRBJ1-2; 7 bases are a match to TRBD1. Germline-derived CDR1 and CDR2 are SGHAT and FQNNGV. This CDR3 spans 16 amino acids. The ends lost 5 bases at V and 4 bases at J; junction bases unmatched: 13.

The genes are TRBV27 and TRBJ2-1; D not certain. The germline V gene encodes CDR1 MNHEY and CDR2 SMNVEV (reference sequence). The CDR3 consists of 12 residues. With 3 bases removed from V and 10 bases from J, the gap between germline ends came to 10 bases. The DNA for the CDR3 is TGTGCCAGCAGTTTCCCCCCCGGGGAGCAGTTCTTC. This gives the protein CASSFPPGEQFF.

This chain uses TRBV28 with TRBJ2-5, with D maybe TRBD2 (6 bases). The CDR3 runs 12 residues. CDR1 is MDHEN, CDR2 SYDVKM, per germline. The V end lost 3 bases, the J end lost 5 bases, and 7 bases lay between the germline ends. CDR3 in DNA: TGTGCCAGCAGTTTGCGGGGTGAGACCCAGTACTTC. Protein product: CASSLRGETQYF.

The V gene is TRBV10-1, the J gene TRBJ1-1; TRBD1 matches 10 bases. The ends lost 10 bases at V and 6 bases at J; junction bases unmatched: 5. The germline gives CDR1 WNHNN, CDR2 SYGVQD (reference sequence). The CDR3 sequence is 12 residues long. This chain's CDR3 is CATVGQGPEAFF. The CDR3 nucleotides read TGCGCCACCGTGGGACAGGGGCCTGAAGCTTTCTTT.

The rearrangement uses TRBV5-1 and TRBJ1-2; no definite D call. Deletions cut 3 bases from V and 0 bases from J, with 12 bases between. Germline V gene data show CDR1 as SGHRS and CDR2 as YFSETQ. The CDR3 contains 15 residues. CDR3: CASSSQAPANYGYTF. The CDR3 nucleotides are TGCGCCAGCAGCTCTCAGGCCCCAGCTAACTATGGCTACACCTTC.

In nucleotides, the CDR3 is TGTGCCAGCAGCTTAAGGGAGGGAGTAGGCAATCAGCCCCAGCATTTT. This codes for CASSLREGVGNQPQHF. The chain couples TRBV11-3 to TRBJ1-5; D unclear. In germline, CDR1 is SGHNT, CDR2 YENEEA. V dropped 2 bases and J dropped 2 bases, with 13 bases sitting between them. The CDR3 contains 16 residues.

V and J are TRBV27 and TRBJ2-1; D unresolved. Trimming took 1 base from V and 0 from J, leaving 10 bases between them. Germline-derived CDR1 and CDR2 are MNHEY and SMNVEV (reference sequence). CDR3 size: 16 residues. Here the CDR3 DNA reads TGTGCCAGCAGTTTATTTAAGCTGAGCTCCTACAATGAGCAGTTCTTC. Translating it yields CASSLFKLSSYNEQFF.

CDR3 loop: CASSPTAGLNEQFF. CDR3 DNA: TGCGCCAGCAGCCCCACGGCAGGGTTGAATGAGCAGTTCTTC. The genes are TRBV5-1 and TRBJ2-1, with a possible D match to TRBD1 (5 bases). CDR1 and CDR2 from the germline V gene are SGHRS and YFSETQ. This CDR3 region has 14 residues. V gave up 4 bases and J gave up 7 bases, with 15 bases separating them. Full variable domain (rest looked up from reference TRBV5-1 and TRBJ2-1): KAGVTQTPRYLIKTRGQQVTLSCSPISGHRSVSWYQQTPGQGLQFLFEYFSETQRNKGNFPGRFSGRQFSNSRSEMNVSTLELGDSALYLCASSPTAGLNEQFFGPGTRLTVL.

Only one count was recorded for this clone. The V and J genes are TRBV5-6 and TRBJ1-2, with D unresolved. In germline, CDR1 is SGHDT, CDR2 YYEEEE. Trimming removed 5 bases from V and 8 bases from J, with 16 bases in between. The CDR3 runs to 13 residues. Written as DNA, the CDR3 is TGTGCCAGCAGTTATCCAGGTTCTGAAGGCTACACCTTC. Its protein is CASSYPGSEGYTF.